This T cell receptor (beta chain) was sequenced in a study of blood T cell repertoires in COVID-19. About the study: Samples representing acute and convalescent COVID-19 were sourced from the United States, Italy and Spain. T cells, B-cell-depleted T cells, or PBMCs provided the cDNA or gDNA that served as material.

CDR3 length: 16 amino acids. The ends lost 3 bases at V and 0 bases at J; junction bases unmatched: 6. CDR1 and CDR2 from the germline V gene are MRHNA and SNTAGT. Original handling: It was from reference gene primer amplification that nucleated cell counts were estimated. Measured with immunoSEQ multiplex PCR; TCRdb has only the in-frame clones, and not every one. V and J calls and clone size are those listed in that table; D and trimming were worked out from the DNA. Of about 160,000 clones in the sample, about 88% were seen once. J is TRBJ1-2 and V is TRBV6-4; 8 positions agree with TRBD1. The clonotype originates from a woman between 45 and 65 years old with COVID-19, enrolled during active disease. Sequenced sample: peripheral blood. The CDR3 loop is CASSESDRVTNYGYTF. In DNA, the CDR3 is TGTGCCAGCAGTGAGTCGGACAGGGTAACTAACTATGGCTACACCTTC.